This note documents a single T cell receptor beta chain sequence. Its antigen is unknown. These data belong to a study of cytomegalovirus exposure and HLA in healthy donors. As for the study in general: Ancestry clustering placed roughly four fifths of several hundred genotyped donors in the Caucasian-associated cluster. Whole-study results and caveats: TCR beta sequences numbering 15,000 to 20,000 were associated with HLA alleles at 0.05 false discovery rate in a later analysis. Cytomegalovirus-associated TCR beta chains were listed, numbering around 150. Rarity characterized most TCR sequences, yet some public TCRs appeared in many donors.

The CDR3 spans 15 residues. Germline V gene lookup returns CDR1 LGHNA and CDR2 YNFKEQ. Unmatched junction bases numbered 2, after V lost 0 bases and J lost 1 base. Researchers ran the PCR with 60 Vbeta and 13 Jbeta primers. Sequencing used immunoSEQ multiplex PCR; TCRdb keeps in-frame clones, though not all of them. The profile shows 90,000 to 150,000 clones, around 63% of them singletons. This TCR derives from a man aged 35-49 years in good health and CMV-seropositive. The V call is TRBV4-2, the J call TRBJ2-7; 8 bases agree with TRBD2. Sequences were obtained from PBMCs. The CDR3 sequence: CASSQEAGASYEQYF. CDR3 coding DNA: TGTGCCAGCAGCCAAGAAGCGGGGGCTTCCTACGAGCAGTACTTC.